This is a list of T cell receptor beta chains from one sample in a study of shared clonotypes between healthy human individuals. Method: immunoSEQ multiplex PCR; TCRdb's copy keeps in-frame clones and lacks some. The table shows under 2,000,000 clones, with about 94% occurring only once. Sequences were obtained from naive CD8+ T cells sorted from blood. The receptors come from a man between 18 and 29 years old in good health. CDR3s include the opening cysteine and the closing phenylalanine or tryptophan. The order of the fields is J gene, clone size, D gene, V gene, CDR3 length, CDR3 protein, CDR3 DNA. The D gene is left open where the match is weak. Expanded clones are given a class, and other clones once, few, many or no size at all.

J: TRBJ1-6
size: NA
D: NA
V: TRBV30
length: 17
CDR3: CAWSVDSPSSYNSPLHF
DNA: TGTGCCTGGAGTGTGGACAGTCCAAGCTCCTATAATTCACCCCTCCACTTT

J: TRBJ2-5
size: NA
D: NA
V: TRBV6-5
length: 14
CDR3: CASSYSAWEETQYF
DNA: TGTGCCAGCAGTTACTCGGCTTGGGAAGAGACCCAGTACTTC

J: TRBJ1-1
size: NA
D: TRBD1
V: TRBV4-1
length: 13
CDR3: CASTRTGAFEAFF
DNA: TGCGCCAGCACCCGGACAGGGGCCTTTGAAGCTTTCTTT

J: TRBJ1-2
size: NA
D: TRBD1
V: TRBV7-9
length: 16
CDR3: CASSLAPDREWAGYTF
DNA: TGTGCCAGCAGCTTAGCTCCGGACAGGGAGTGGGCTGGCTACACCTTC

J: TRBJ1-1
size: NA
D: NA
V: TRBV7-9
length: 14
CDR3: CASSLGGMNTEAFF
DNA: TGTGCCAGCAGCTTAGGAGGAATGAACACTGAAGCTTTCTTT

J: TRBJ2-2
size: NA
D: NA
V: TRBV11-2
length: 15
CDR3: CASSPNPGEAGELFF
DNA: TGTGCCAGCAGCCCGAACCCTGGGGAAGCCGGGGAGCTGTTTTTT

J: TRBJ2-1
size: NA
D: TRBD2
V: TRBV5-1
length: 15
CDR3: CASSLTSGSYNEQFF
DNA: TGCGCCAGCAGCTTGACTAGCGGCTCCTACAATGAGCAGTTCTTC

J: TRBJ2-7
size: NA
D: TRBD1
V: TRBV4-1
length: 14
CDR3: CASSQRDRGYEQYF
DNA: TGCGCCAGCAGCCAACGGGACAGGGGTTACGAGCAGTACTTC

J: TRBJ2-7
size: NA
D: TRBD1
V: TRBV2
length: 12
CDR3: CATDTGDYEQYF
DNA: TGTGCCACGGACACAGGGGACTACGAGCAGTACTTC

J: TRBJ2-1
size: NA
D: TRBD2
V: TRBV7-3
length: 15
CDR3: CASSRSGGSYNEQFF
DNA: TGTGCCAGCAGCCGTAGCGGGGGCTCCTACAATGAGCAGTTCTTC

J: TRBJ2-7
size: NA
D: NA
V: TRBV6-5
length: 12
CDR3: CASSSQAFEQYF
DNA: TGTGCCAGCAGTTCACAGGCATTCGAGCAGTACTTC

J: TRBJ1-1
size: NA
D: TRBD1
V: TRBV6-5
length: 14
CDR3: CASSPGQGTTEAFF
DNA: TGTGCCAGCAGTCCCGGACAGGGCACCACTGAAGCTTTCTTT

J: TRBJ1-2
size: once
D: NA
V: TRBV11-2
length: 15
CDR3: CASSPTRGLNYGYTF
DNA: TGTGCCAGCAGCCCCACCCGGGGGCTGAACTATGGCTACACCTTC